A single sample gave rise to the 14 T cell receptor beta chains below, sequenced in a study of breast tumors, draining lymph nodes, adjacent tissues. Axillary draining lymph nodes of breast cancer patients supplied the node samples. TCRdb passed the multiplex PCR reads through MiXCR, listing each CDR3 protein once. The table has some 120,000 distinct CDR3 sequences, nearly 20% seen once. The sample was axillary lymph node tissue. The receptors here all came from a female donor with breast cancer. Some clones in this sample may be carry-over from other donors' samples.

Comments on this clonotype: A single base separates this from a much larger clone, so it may be a read error. This rearrangement joins TRBV7-3 to TRBJ2-1; TRBD2 matches at 7 bases. J lost 10 bases, V lost 4 bases, and 4 bases had no gene match. The CDR3 totals 12 residues. The germline gives CDR1 SGHTA, CDR2 FQGTGA. Written as DNA, the CDR3 is TGTGCCAGCAGCTCGGGGGGTGCCGAGCAGTTCTTC. Protein sequence: CASSSGGAEQFF.

This clonotype was counted only a few times. This chain connects TRBV6-1 to TRBJ2-3; D tentatively fits TRBD1 or TRBD2 (5 bases each). The CDR3 spans 15 residues. V shed 4 bases and J shed 1 base, with 12 bases lying between them. Germline V lookup: CDR1 MNHNS, CDR2 SASEGT. The CDR3 loop is CASSARPGRTDTQYF. CDR3 bases: TGTGCCAGCAGTGCCCGGCCGGGGCGCACAGATACGCAGTATTTT.

The CDR3 sequence is CASSPAGRYQPQHF. The DNA of the CDR3 is TGTGCCAGCAGCCCCGCAGGGCGGTATCAGCCCCAGCATTTT. The V call is TRBV3-1, the J call TRBJ1-5; perhaps TRBD1 as D (5 bases). The CDR3 totals 14 residues. Trimming removed 4 bases at V and 5 bases at J, with 12 bases between. The germline CDR1 and CDR2 sequences are LGHDT and YNNKEL (reference sequence).

In this sample, this clonotype turned up many times. This chain uses TRBV18 with TRBJ2-7, with 7 positions matching TRBD1. Germline V gene lookup returns CDR1 KGHSH and CDR2 LQKENI. CDR3 length: 14 amino acids. With V trimmed by 3 bases and J by 6 bases, 8 bases remained unmatched. CDR3 sequence: CASSPIDNRGEQYF. The CDR3 DNA reads TGTGCCAGCTCACCGATCGATAACAGGGGCGAGCAGTACTTC.

This clonotype was recorded at least ten times. The V gene is TRBV20-1, the J gene TRBJ2-1; 13 bases are a match to TRBD2. CDR3 length: 19 residues. The germline CDR1 and CDR2 sequences are DFQATT and SNEGSKA (reference sequence). The J segment lost 12 bases and the V segment lost 2 bases, leaving 22 bases of the junction unmatched. The CDR3 nucleotides are TGCAGTGCTAGACAAACCGGGACTAGCGGGGTGGGCGTTAAAGGGCGGCAGTTCTTC. Protein sequence: CSARQTGTSGVGVKGRQFF.

This clonotype came up many times. The J gene is TRBJ2-6, the V gene TRBV20-1; D is unclear. Germline lookup yields CDR1 DFQATT and CDR2 SNEGSKA (reference sequence). With 1 base removed from V and 2 bases from J, the gap between germline ends came to 12 bases. The CDR3 length is 16 residues. The CDR3 here is CSARVQRVAGANVLTF. CDR3 DNA sequence: TGCAGTGCTAGAGTCCAACGTGTAGCTGGGGCCAACGTCCTGACTTTC.

This clonotype was detected ten times or more. The gene calls are TRBV6-1 and TRBJ1-6; unclear D gene. Trimming took 1 base from V and 14 from J, leaving 21 bases between them. In germline, CDR1 is MNHNS, CDR2 SASEGT. This CDR3 is 16 amino acids long. This CDR3 is CASSEGDSGASVTLHF. CDR3 coding DNA: TGTGCCAGCAGTGAAGGGGATTCGGGAGCGTCGGTCACCCTCCACTTT.

This clonotype was detected ten times or more. The chain carries TRBV20-1 and TRBJ2-3, with 14 bases lining up with TRBD2. The CDR3 has 18 residues. Germline V lookup: CDR1 DFQATT, CDR2 SNEGSKA (reference sequence). The V and J ends lost 4 bases and 6 bases, in that order; junction bases with no gene match: 15. CDR3 nucleotides: TGCAGTGCTAACGGCCCGCTCGGACTAGCGGGAGGTTTGGATACGCAGTATTTT. This codes for CSANGPLGLAGGLDTQYF.

In the case of this clonotype: A much larger clone lies a single base off, so this may be a read error. V and J are TRBV9 and TRBJ2-1; D gene unclear. The V gene's germline CDR1 is SGDLS and CDR2 YYNGEE. The CDR3 extends over 14 amino acids. Deletions cut 1 base from V and 2 bases from J, with 7 bases between. The CDR3 reads CASSVRSPYNEQFF. Here the CDR3 DNA reads TGTGCCAGCAGCGTACGGAGCCCCTACAATGAGCAGTTCTTC.

Ten or more counts support this clonotype. The chain links TRBV12-3 or TRBV12-4 to TRBJ2-2; D perhaps matches TRBD2 (6 bases). The CDR3 is 15 amino acids. Trimming cost V 1 base and J 5 bases, with 11 bases left between them. CDR3 DNA sequence: TGTGCCAGCAGTTTAGGGGAGGTTGGGACCGGGGAGCTGTTTTTT. It codes for CASSLGEVGTGELFF.

This clonotype was picked up many times. The rearrangement uses TRBV2 and TRBJ2-5; D is possibly TRBD1 or TRBD2 (5 bases each). This CDR3 has 14 amino acids. With 5 bases removed from V and 3 bases from J, the gap between germline ends came to 13 bases. Germline lookup yields CDR1 SNHLY and CDR2 FYNNEI. CDR3 sequence (DNA): TGTGCCAGCAGTCCGACAAGAGGGGAAGAGACCCAGTACTTC. Protein product: CASSPTRGEETQYF.

In its sample, this clonotype was seen a few times. V gene TRBV6-1 combines with J gene TRBJ2-2, with a tentative D call TRBD1 (5 bases). The V gene lost 4 bases and the J gene lost 3 bases, with 12 bases spanning the gap. The length of the CDR3 is 15 residues. Looked up from germline, CDR1 is MNHNS and CDR2 is SASEGT. CDR3 residues: CASSVQGRHTGELFF. CDR3 nucleotide sequence: TGTGCCAGCAGTGTGCAGGGTAGGCACACCGGGGAGCTGTTTTTT.

This clonotype occurred many times. The CDR3 reads CASSLRDSRYNEQFF. The CDR3 DNA reads as TGCGCCAGCAGCTTGCGGGACAGCCGCTACAATGAGCAGTTCTTC. The chain joins TRBV5-1 to TRBJ2-1, with 7 nucleotides matching TRBD1. The CDR3 spans 15 residues. The trim removed 1 base at V and 3 bases at J, leaving 4 bases unmatched. Germline V CDR1 and CDR2: SGHRS, YFSETQ.

This clonotype has ten or more counts. The chain joins TRBV29-1 to TRBJ2-3; 11 bases map to TRBD2. CDR3 length equals 14 residues. Germline CDR1 is SQVTM and CDR2 is ANQGSEA. Trimming removed 4 bases from V and 2 bases from J; junction bases left unmatched: 2. The DNA for the CDR3 is TGCAGCGTTGGGGGACTAGCGGCCACAGATACGCAGTATTTT. Protein sequence: CSVGGLAATDTQYF.